This T cell receptor beta chain originates from a study of PD-L1 blockade in urothelial cancer (dated by TCRdb to 2017 to 2019). A note on the overall study: Every patient began therapy around 2014 and was given atezolizumab 1,200 mg intravenously every 3 weeks. Somatic, immune and clinical correlates of response to PD-L1 blockade with atezolizumab in urothelial cancer were the focus of an exploratory multi-omic analysis. Pretreatment tumor samples, along with matched peripheral blood serially collected before and after atezolizumab treatment, were subjected to TCR sequencing. About 85% of the 29 patients were males with bladder-origin urothelial cancer, and about 65% of the roughly 30 reported a prior smoking history. Patients had an ECOG performance status of 0 or 1 and had received between 0 and 3 prior chemotherapy regimens. Pretreatment blood TCR-seq was available for twenty-nine patients, at least one posttreatment blood collection was obtained for about 25 patients, and tumor TCR-seq was available for about 25 patients. Progression-free survival longer than 6 months counted as durable clinical benefit, and TCR features were additionally tested against both progression-free and overall survival. Blood samples were analyzed at 3 weeks after treatment start (second dose) and at 6 weeks after treatment start. Durable clinical benefit was achieved by nine patients and was not achieved by 20 patients. Blood samples gave median yields of 141,255 T cells and 80,000 or so unique TCRs, along with a median clonality of 0.080. In the same patients who had TCR sequencing, pretreatment tumors also underwent whole exome sequencing and RNA sequencing. Study-level results and caveats: Improved progression-free and overall survival was found to be associated with pretreatment peripheral blood TCR clonality below the median. Because the sample size was small (n of about 30) and many of the analyses were exploratory, the results are meant to be hypothesis-generating. Among patients with durable benefit, tumor-associated TCR clones showed greater expansion in peripheral blood 3 weeks after treatment started (n ≈ 21, p = 0.022).

To estimate absolute template abundance from read counts, synthetic TCR analog templates were spiked into each PCR. The immunoSEQ assay was used to amplify TCRbeta CDR3 regions from genomic DNA with bias-controlled V and J gene primers. Sequencing of rearranged TCRbeta segments was done at approximately 20X coverage. The source study handled its data this way. Clustering was used to correct sequencing errors, and CDR3s were annotated against IMGT so that V, D and J genes could be assigned. Downstream analyses used only productive TCRbeta rearrangements and left out out-of-frame or stop-codon sequences. Clonality was calculated as one minus the Shannon entropy normalized by the log of the number of unique productive sequences. Clones differing between time points or between blood and tumor were identified using Fisher's exact test with Benjamini-Hochberg correction, with an adjusted p below 0.01 applied as the threshold. TCRdb limited this immuneACCESS table to in-frame rearrangements with V and J called. A share of clones is missing; checked studies link under half to unresolved V genes, and the rest is unexplained. The DNA gave D and trimming, while V, J and clone size come from that table. Recorded for this sample are some 38,000 clones; approximately 80% of them occurred a single time. In total, the top ten clones hold about 16% of the sample.

The time point label, as the study defines it: pretreatment peripheral blood. The cohort comprised 29 patients with locally advanced or metastatic urothelial carcinoma treated at Memorial Sloan Kettering on a trial protocol. Peripheral blood mononuclear cells were collected pretreatment and during treatment, with between 1 and 8 total time points obtained per patient. The Qiagen DNeasy Blood extraction kit was used to purify genomic DNA from total PBMCs and tumor samples. PBMCs were collected pretreatment and during treatment, and were isolated and stored as previously described. Turning to this clone: It has no known antigen specificity. The sample holds no much larger clone one base away, and base qualities are not on file.

The CDR3 measures 14 amino acids from cysteine to phenylalanine. Only CDR3 DNA is held: 42 bases, read in frame from base 1. The germline V gene gives CDR1 as SGHNT and CDR2 as YENEEA. Cut back by 5 bases and 6 bases, the V and J ends lie 13 bases apart. The sequence links TRBV11-3 to TRBJ2-2; the D segment could be TRBD2, given 5 matching bases. The sample in question was PBMCs, obtained around atezolizumab (anti-PD-L1) treatment. The TCR originated in a man older than 75 with urothelial cancer. The CDR3 protein: CASSLGNGAGELFF. The sequenced DNA is TGTGCCAGCAGCCTCGGGAACGGGGCCGGGGAGCTGTTTTTT.